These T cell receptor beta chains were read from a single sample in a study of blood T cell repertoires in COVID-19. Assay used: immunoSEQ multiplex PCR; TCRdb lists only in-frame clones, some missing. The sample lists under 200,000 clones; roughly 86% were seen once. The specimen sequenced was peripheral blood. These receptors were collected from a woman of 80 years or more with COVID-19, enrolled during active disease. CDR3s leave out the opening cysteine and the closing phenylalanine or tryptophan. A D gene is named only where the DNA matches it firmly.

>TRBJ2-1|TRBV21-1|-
ASSDIPGLASNEQF
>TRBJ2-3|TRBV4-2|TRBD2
ASSQARTSGRAWDTQY
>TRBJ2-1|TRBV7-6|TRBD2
ASSLASGLASNNEQF
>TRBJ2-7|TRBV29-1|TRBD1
SNPGQGSYEQY
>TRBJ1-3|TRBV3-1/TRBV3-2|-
ASSQSVGAAGNTIY
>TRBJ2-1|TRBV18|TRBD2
ASSPPGLAGGNEQF
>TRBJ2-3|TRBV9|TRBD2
ASSGGLAVTDTQY
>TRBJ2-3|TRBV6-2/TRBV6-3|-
ASSNSRGGGEDTQY
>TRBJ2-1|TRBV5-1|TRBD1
ASSLRADRGYNEQF
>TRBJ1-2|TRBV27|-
ASSARGRGHNYGYT
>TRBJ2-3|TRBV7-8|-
ASSLGPGGPDTQY
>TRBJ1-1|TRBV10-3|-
AITEGRNTEAF
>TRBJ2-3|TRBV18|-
ASSVAGSTTDTQY
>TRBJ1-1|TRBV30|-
AWSGGLGNTEAF
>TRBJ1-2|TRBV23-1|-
ASSPPSDRGLRNT
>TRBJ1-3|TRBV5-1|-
ASSTDLFSGNTIY
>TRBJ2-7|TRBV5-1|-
ASSLDTSSYEQY
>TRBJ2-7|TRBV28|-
ASWSWGDGVYEQY
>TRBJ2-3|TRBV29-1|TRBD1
SVGQGDTTDTQY
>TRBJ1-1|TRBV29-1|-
SVDRGGTEAF
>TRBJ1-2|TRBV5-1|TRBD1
ASSFGTGIGDYT
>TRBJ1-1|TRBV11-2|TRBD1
ASSSGQGARTEAF
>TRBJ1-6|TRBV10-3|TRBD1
AISPGQGFPGSYNSPLH
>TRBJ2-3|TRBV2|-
ASSRGNRDTQY
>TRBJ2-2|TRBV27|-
ASSFFSTGELF
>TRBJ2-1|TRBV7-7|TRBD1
ASSSGQGPYNEQF
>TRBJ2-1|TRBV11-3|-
ASSLSGLSYNEQF
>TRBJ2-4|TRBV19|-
ASSIQAKNIQY
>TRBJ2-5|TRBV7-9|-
ASTRSGGKETQY
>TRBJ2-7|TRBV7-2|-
ASGSRVLEQY